This T cell receptor beta chain is from a study of control samples from healthy donors and cancer patients. Between the trimmed V and J ends, which lost 6 bases and 0 bases, there was a span of 8 bases. This CDR3 contains 13 residues. Germline V lookup: CDR1 SGHRS, CDR2 YFSETQ. Only in-frame clones appear in the TCRdb table, and some are missing; sequencing was by immunoSEQ multiplex PCR. The table lists under 80,000 clones, roughly 84% of them singletons. The sequenced material came from blood. The chain is built from TRBV5-1 and TRBJ2-3, with D possibly being TRBD2 (5 bases). The receptor was isolated from a man between 45 and 60 years old in good health. The CDR3 sequence: CASIGGSTDTQYF. CDR3 coding DNA: TGCGCCAGCATAGGCGGGAGCACAGATACGCAGTATTTT.